These 6 T cell receptor beta chains originate from one sample sequenced in a study of cytomegalovirus exposure and HLA in healthy donors. Primers: 60 Vbeta forward and 13 Jbeta reverse. Libraries were prepared by immunoSEQ multiplex PCR; TCRdb keeps only in-frame clonotypes and omits some of them. The table records about 120,000 clones, 60% to 85% of them present only once. Source material: PBMCs. The receptors stem from a young woman in good health and CMV-seronegative.

The chain uses TRBV6-1 and TRBJ1-1, with 8 nucleotides matching TRBD1. CDR3 size: 14 residues. Germline loops: CDR1 MNHNS, CDR2 SASEGT. Unmatched junction bases numbered 6, after V lost 3 bases and J lost 6 bases. CDR3 coding DNA: TGTGCCAGCAGTGAGGCAGGGGGCTGGTCTGAAGCTTTCTTT. Translating it yields CASSEAGGWSEAFF.

V is TRBV27 and J is TRBJ1-4; D is unresolved. V lost 0 bases, J lost 3 bases, and 11 bases lay in between. The CDR3 is 16 amino acids. CDR1 MNHEY and CDR2 SMNVEV come from the germline V gene (reference sequence). The CDR3 DNA reads TGTGCCAGCAGTTTATCCGGGGTTGGGGCTAATGAAAAACTGTTTTTT. Its translation is CASSLSGVGANEKLFF. The complete variable domain, with remaining parts taken from reference TRBV27 and TRBJ1-4, reads EAQVTQNPRYLITVTGKKLTVTCSQNMNHEYMSWYRQDPGLGLRQIYYSMNVEVTDKGDVPEGYKVSRKEKRNFPLILESPSPNQTSLYFCASSLSGVGANEKLFFGSGTQLSVL.

This clone was seen a handful of times. The chain joins TRBV9 to TRBJ1-3; D uncertain. The CDR3 runs to 14 residues. CDR1 is SGDLS, CDR2 YYNGEE, per germline. Trimming took 0 bases from V and 9 from J, leaving 13 bases between them. In nucleotides, the CDR3 is TGTGCCAGCAGCGTAGAAATGTCCGAGGCCACCATATATTTT. As protein: CASSVEMSEATIYF.

The chain employs TRBV25-1 and TRBJ1-4; D gene unclear. Germline V CDR1 and CDR2: MGHDK, SYGVNS. The CDR3 consists of 16 residues. Trimming removed 3 bases from V and 4 bases from J, with 15 bases in between. In nucleotides, the CDR3 is TGTGCCAGCAGTGATTTAGGCGGGTCAGTTAATGAAAAACTGTTTTTT. It codes for CASSDLGGSVNEKLFF.

This chain joins TRBV9 and TRBJ2-2; TRBD2 aligns across 9 bases. V lost 3 bases to trimming and J lost 0 bases; unmatched junction nucleotides: 0. Germline CDR1 is SGDLS and CDR2 is YYNGEE. The CDR3 is 15 residues long. The CDR3 nucleotides read TGTGCCAGCAGCGGACTAGCGGCGAACACCGGGGAGCTGTTTTTT. Its protein is CASSGLAANTGELFF.

The V call is TRBV5-1, the J call TRBJ2-2; a possible D gene is TRBD2 (5 bases). The germline V gene encodes CDR1 SGHRS and CDR2 YFSETQ. V was clipped by 3 bases and J by 7 bases, with 13 bases between them. The CDR3 spans 14 residues. CDR3 residues: CASSSGIRSGELFF. Written as DNA, the CDR3 is TGCGCCAGCAGCTCCGGGATCAGGAGCGGGGAGCTGTTTTTT.